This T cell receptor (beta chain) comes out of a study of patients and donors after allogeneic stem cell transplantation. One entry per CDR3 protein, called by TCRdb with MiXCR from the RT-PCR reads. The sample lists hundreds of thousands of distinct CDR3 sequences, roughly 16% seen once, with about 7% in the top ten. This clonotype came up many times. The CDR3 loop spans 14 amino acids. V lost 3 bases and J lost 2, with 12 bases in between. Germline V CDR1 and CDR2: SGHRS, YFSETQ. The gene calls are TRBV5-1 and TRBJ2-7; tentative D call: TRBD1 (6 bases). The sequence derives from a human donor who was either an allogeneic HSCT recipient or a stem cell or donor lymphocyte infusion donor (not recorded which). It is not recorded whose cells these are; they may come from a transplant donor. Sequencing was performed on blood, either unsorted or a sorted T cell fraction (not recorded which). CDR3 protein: CASSSVQGPYEQYF. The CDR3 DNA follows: TGCGCCAGCAGCTCGGTACAGGGTCCCTACGAGCAGTACTTC. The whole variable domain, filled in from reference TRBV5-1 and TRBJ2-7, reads KAGVTQTPRYLIKTRGQQVTLSCSPISGHRSVSWYQQTPGQGLQFLFEYFSETQRNKGNFPGRFSGRQFSNSRSEMNVSTLELGDSALYLCASSSVQGPYEQYFGPGTRLTVT.